This T cell receptor (beta chain) was sequenced for a study of cytomegalovirus exposure and HLA in healthy donors. Study-level findings and limits: As a later analysis showed, a missense DCLRE1C variant was linked to trimming of TCR beta V- and J-genes.

Germline CDR1 and CDR2: SGHAT and FQNNGV. This CDR3 region has 14 residues. The V end lost 3 bases, the J end lost 4 bases, and 12 bases lay between the germline ends. On this clone itself: Antigen specificity is unknown.

Both 60 Vbeta primers and 13 Jbeta primers went into the PCR. Generated by immunoSEQ multiplex PCR, the TCRdb table keeps only in-frame clones and is missing some. Of more than 95,000 clones in the sample, approximately 72% were seen once. The rearrangement joins TRBV11-2 to TRBJ1-1; possible D gene TRBD1, 5 bases. Sequences were obtained from PBMCs. This TCR derives from a female donor in good health and CMV-seropositive. CDR3 residues: CASSFNGGGTEAFF. The CDR3 DNA follows: TGTGCCAGCAGCTTCAATGGGGGGGGCACTGAAGCTTTCTTT.